This T cell receptor (beta chain) was obtained from a study of T cells expressing NK-cell markers. Points on this clonotype: The antigen is not known.

Making the TCR beta cDNA relied on 5'RACE template switching with UMIs. TCRdb re-called the 5' RACE reads, yielding one record per CDR3 amino acid sequence without DNA. The sample shows over 150,000 distinct CDR3 sequences, and more than 35% sits with its ten largest clones. This CDR3 has 20 residues. CDR1 is SGHVS and CDR2 is FQNEAQ in the germline V gene. Study-level points and caveats: For over five donors, the dominant NKG2C+ clonotypes made up roughly 1.0-8% of their CD8+ T cells.

The sequence was obtained from a woman in her 50s in good health. The rearrangement joins TRBV7-8 to TRBJ2-5; absent DNA, TCRdb's TRBD2 call cannot be checked. Sequencing input: blood T cells: a sorted CD56 or NKG2C T cell subset, CD4+ or CD8+ T cells, or bulk PBMC T cells (not recorded which). The CDR3 loop reads CASSLDGTRTSGYSEETQYF.